Detailed here is one T cell receptor (beta chain). As yet, its antigen is unknown. The data originate from a study of shared clonotypes between healthy human individuals. General study findings and limits: For naive CD4 cells, 4.5% to 6.5% of clonotypes were shared across a handful of donors. Read depth was anticipated to influence clonotype sharing among donors.

V lost 4 bases to trimming and J lost 6 bases, with 17 bases between them. The CDR3 totals 15 residues. On sorted subsets, replicate PCRs used approximately 200 ng DNA, or tens of thousands of T cell genomes. In the original analysis: Filtering differed because ImmunoSEQ produced junction-only sequences that carried no quality scores. The protocol was immunoSEQ multiplex PCR, while the TCRdb copy is restricted to in-frame clones and leaves out a portion. The D gene and trimming were derived from the DNA, and the V and J assignments and clone size from that table. The data show just over 2,000,000 clones, with roughly 94% seen just once and around 0.13% held by the top ten.

The sequence was obtained from a man between 18 and 29 years old in good health. The chain combines TRBV5-3 with TRBJ2-1, with unresolved D. TRBV5-3 is flagged as an ORF with uncertain function. The sequenced sample was naive CD4+ T cells sorted from blood. The subset is: CD45RA+ positively selected. This CDR3 is CARSPTSGSLNEQFF. The CDR3 bases are TGTGCCAGAAGCCCGACTTCCGGGTCCCTCAATGAGCAGTTCTTC.